This T cell receptor beta chain derives from a study of blood T cell repertoires in COVID-19. TCRdb's copy holds only in-frame clones and misses some; the assay was immunoSEQ multiplex PCR. The data show hundreds of thousands of clones, roughly 91% seen once. There are 14 residues in the CDR3. Germline V gene sequence: CDR1 SGHVS, CDR2 FQNEAQ. Trimming at V came to 1 base and at J to 3 bases, leaving 3 bases not matched to a gene. This clone appeared a few times. This receptor was identified in a woman aged 55-69 years in a cohort exposed to, infected with or recovered from COVID-19 (not recorded which). Sequencing used PBMCs or T cells enriched from blood (not recorded which). The chain is built from TRBV7-8 and TRBJ2-7, with 7 bases fitting TRBD2. CDR3 sequence (DNA): TGTGCCAGCAGCTTAGTTAGCGGGTTCTACGAGCAGTACTTC. Protein: CASSLVSGFYEQYF.